The clone carrying this TCR beta chain was detected only a few times. The target antigen is unknown. One entry per CDR3 protein, called by TCRdb with MiXCR from the 5' RACE reads. The sample has about 470,000 distinct CDR3 sequences, around a quarter seen once. The germline V and J ends were trimmed by 4 bases and 3 bases, with 11 bases remaining between them. Germline V gene sequence: CDR1 GTSNPN, CDR2 SVGIG (reference sequence). CDR3 length: 13 residues. The data stem from a study of T-cell memory formation after mild COVID-19. Turning to the study itself: Across donors, TCR clusters were largely donor specific.

Regarding the study as a whole: Shrinking CD4+ clones resided mostly in CM and EM, and CD8+ ones in EMRA. Later expanders leaned CD4+, whereas clones that contracted between day 15 and 85 were balanced CD4/CD8.

Sequencing was done on a sample of PBMCs or a T cell subset sorted from them (not recorded which). The J gene is TRBJ2-3, the V gene TRBV30; D might be TRBD2 (5 bases). This receptor was taken from an adult woman who had mild COVID-19 (a few samples of this study predate the infection). Cell type and time point are not known. In nucleotides, the CDR3 is TGTGCCTGGACACTAGGTTGGACAGATACGCAGTATTTT. It codes for CAWTLGWTDTQYF.